One sample yielded the 14 T cell receptor beta chains listed below, sequenced in a study of blood T cell repertoires in COVID-19. Some clones are missing from TCRdb's copy, which holds only in-frame ones; the method was immunoSEQ multiplex PCR. The sample lists 150,000 to 200,000 clones, around 77% occurring once. The sequenced material came from peripheral blood. The origin of the receptors is a man between 60 and 75 years old with active or convalescent COVID-19.

V usage is TRBV11-2 and J usage is TRBJ2-3; D is perhaps TRBD2 (7 bases). Germline V gene lookup returns CDR1 SGHAT and CDR2 FQNNGV. With 1 base removed from V and 3 bases from J, the gap between germline ends came to 17 bases. CDR3 length: 17 amino acids. Here the CDR3 DNA reads TGTGCCAGCAGCTTAGTCTACGGCAGGGGAGGGACAGATACGCAGTATTTT. Its protein product is CASSLVYGRGGTDTQYF.

This sequence joins TRBV2 and TRBJ1-4, with 11 bases fitting TRBD1. CDR1 and CDR2 from the germline V gene are SNHLY and FYNNEI. CDR3 length: 14 amino acids. Trimming took 8 bases from V and 3 from J; bases not matched to a gene: 2. As DNA, the CDR3 is TGTGCCAGCGGACAGGGGGCACCTAATGAAAAACTGTTTTTT. Translated: CASGQGAPNEKLFF.

The gene calls are TRBV27 and TRBJ1-1; 8 bases match TRBD1. Germline values: CDR1 MNHEY, CDR2 SMNVEV (reference sequence). The CDR3 sequence is 15 residues long. V trimming: 4 bases; J trimming: 0 bases; junction bases outside the gene matches: 4. Here the CDR3 DNA reads TGTGCCAGCAGTTGGGACAGGAGCATGAACACTGAAGCTTTCTTT. Its translation is CASSWDRSMNTEAFF.

This clone was seen once. The V and J genes are TRBV18 and TRBJ2-1; possibly TRBD1 for D (6 bases). Germline loops: CDR1 KGHSH, CDR2 LQKENI. The length of the CDR3 is 15 residues. V was trimmed by 4 bases and J by 8 bases, leaving 18 bases between them. CDR3 sequence reads: CASSLRQESRDEQFF. In nucleotides, the CDR3 is TGTGCCAGCTCACTACGACAGGAATCAAGGGATGAGCAGTTCTTC.

The rearrangement joins TRBV4-1 to TRBJ2-3; 7 nucleotides line up with TRBD2. CDR3 length: 19 amino acids. With V trimmed by 3 bases and J by 1 base, 16 bases remained unmatched. CDR1 MGHRA and CDR2 YSYEKL come from the germline V gene. Here the CDR3 reads CASSQDAPWEGAGTDTQYF. DNA for the CDR3: TGCGCCAGCAGCCAGGACGCGCCTTGGGAGGGAGCTGGCACAGATACGCAGTATTTT.

The V gene is TRBV7-2, the J gene TRBJ1-6; no clear D gene. The V end was cut by 5 bases, the J end by 6 bases, with 11 bases between. Germline CDR1 is SGHTA and CDR2 is FQGNSA. The length of the CDR3 is 14 residues. The DNA for the CDR3 is TGTGCCAGCAGCCTCGCGGGAAGTAATTCACCCCTCCACTTT. It encodes CASSLAGSNSPLHF.

This chain connects TRBV19 to TRBJ2-4; 13 positions match TRBD2. The CDR3 is 18 amino acids. The ends lost 4 bases at V and 7 bases at J; junction bases unmatched: 13. In germline, CDR1 is LNHDA, CDR2 SQIVND (reference sequence). CDR3 DNA: TGTGCCAGTAGTACCATAGAACTAGCGGGAGGGCCGGGTAACATTCAGTACTTC. Amino acids: CASSTIELAGGPGNIQYF. Full variable domain (outside the CDR3, taken from reference TRBV19 and TRBJ2-4): DGGITQSPKYLFRKEGQNVTLSCEQNLNHDAMYWYRQDPGQGLRLIYYSQIVNDFQKGDIAEGYSVSREKKESFPLTVTSAQKNPTAFYLCASSTIELAGGPGNIQYFGAGTRLSVL.

The chain recombines TRBV7-2 with TRBJ2-7; TRBD2 aligns across 12 bases. Trimming removed 5 bases from V and 6 bases from J; junction bases left unmatched: 8. The CDR3 contains 15 residues. CDR1 is SGHTA, CDR2 FQGNSA, per germline. The CDR3 nucleotides read TGTGCCAGCAGCGAGGACCTAGCGGGAGGGCTCGAGCAGTACTTC. Translation: CASSEDLAGGLEQYF.

The chain couples TRBV7-9 to TRBJ2-1; D unresolved. V shed 5 bases and J shed 10 bases, with 15 bases lying between them. The CDR3 is made up of 13 amino acids. Germline CDR1 is SEHNR and CDR2 is FQNEAQ (reference sequence). This chain's CDR3 is CASSPPNSIEQFF. The CDR3 DNA reads as TGTGCCAGCAGCCCCCCAAATAGCATAGAGCAGTTCTTC.

This chain uses TRBV28 with TRBJ1-4, with D unclear. V was pared by 2 bases and J by 8 bases, with 6 bases between. From germline, CDR1 is MDHEN and CDR2 SYDVKM. CDR3 length: 12 amino acids. The CDR3 nucleotides are TGTGCCAGCAGTTTACCGGAGGAAAAACTGTTTTTT. Translated, it gives CASSLPEEKLFF.

The chain links TRBV3-1 (or the pseudogene TRBV3-2) to TRBJ2-5, with D maybe TRBD2 (5 bases). Germline loops: CDR1 LGHDT, CDR2 YNNKEL (reference sequence). Deletions cut 0 bases from V and 5 bases from J, with 16 bases between. The CDR3 runs 16 residues. The CDR3 nucleotides read TGTGCCAGCAGCCAAGAAACGGGGTACCCAAAGGAGACCCAGTACTTC. Amino acids: CASSQETGYPKETQYF.

The rearrangement joins TRBV21-1 to TRBJ2-1; the table's D call, TRBD2, has no DNA check behind it. TRBV21-1 is a known pseudogene. This CDR3 spans 16 amino acids. The CDR3 nucleotides are TGTGCCAGCAGCAAAGCGGGGACCAGCGGGGAAAATGAGCAGTTCTTC. This encodes CASSKAGTSGENEQFF.

CDR3 nucleotides: TGTGCCAGCAGCTTAGCCACTAGCGGGAGGAATGAGCAGTTCTTC. Protein sequence: CASSLATSGRNEQFF. The chain links TRBV13 to TRBJ2-1; 12 positions match TRBD2. CDR1 PRHDT and CDR2 FYEKMQ come from the germline V gene (reference sequence). V was clipped by 1 base and J by 7 bases; unmatched bases: 2. The CDR3 is 15 residues long.

The gene calls are TRBV18 and TRBJ1-2; TRBD1 is a possible D gene (5 bases). V lost 3 bases to trimming and J lost 0 bases, with 11 bases between them. The CDR3 has 15 amino acids. Germline loops: CDR1 KGHSH, CDR2 LQKENI. CDR3 DNA sequence: TGTGCCAGCTCACCTGAACAGGCCACTAACTATGGCTACACCTTC. It yields the protein CASSPEQATNYGYTF.